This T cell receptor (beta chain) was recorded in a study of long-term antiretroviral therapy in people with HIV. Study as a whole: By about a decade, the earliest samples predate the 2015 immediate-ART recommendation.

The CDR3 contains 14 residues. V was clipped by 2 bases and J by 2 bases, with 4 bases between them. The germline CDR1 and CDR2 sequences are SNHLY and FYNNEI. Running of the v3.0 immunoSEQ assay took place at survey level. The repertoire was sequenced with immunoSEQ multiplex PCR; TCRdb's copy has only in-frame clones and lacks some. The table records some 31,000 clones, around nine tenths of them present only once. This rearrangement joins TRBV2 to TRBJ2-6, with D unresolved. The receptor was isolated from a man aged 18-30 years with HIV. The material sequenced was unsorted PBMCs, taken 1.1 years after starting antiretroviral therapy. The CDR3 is CASSERTGANVLTF. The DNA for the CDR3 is TGTGCCAGCAGTGAACGAACTGGGGCCAACGTCCTGACTTTC.